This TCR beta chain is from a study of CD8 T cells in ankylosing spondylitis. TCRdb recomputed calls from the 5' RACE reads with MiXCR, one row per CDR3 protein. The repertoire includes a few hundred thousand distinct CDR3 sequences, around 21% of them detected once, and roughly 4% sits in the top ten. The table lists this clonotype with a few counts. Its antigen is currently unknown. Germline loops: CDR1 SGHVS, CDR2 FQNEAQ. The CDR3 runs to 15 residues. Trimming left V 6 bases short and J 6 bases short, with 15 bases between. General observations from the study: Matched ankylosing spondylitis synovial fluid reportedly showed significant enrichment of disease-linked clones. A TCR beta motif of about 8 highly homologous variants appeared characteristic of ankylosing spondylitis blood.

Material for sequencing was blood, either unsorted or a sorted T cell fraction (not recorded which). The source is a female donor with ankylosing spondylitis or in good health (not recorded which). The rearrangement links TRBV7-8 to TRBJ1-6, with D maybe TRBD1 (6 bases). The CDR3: CASSDVGGANSPLHF. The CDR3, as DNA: TGTGCCAGCAGTGATGTAGGGGGGGCTAATTCACCCCTCCACTTT.